These 22 T cell receptor beta chains share one sample of origin, sequenced in a study of blood T cell repertoires in COVID-19. The protocol was immunoSEQ multiplex PCR, while the TCRdb copy is restricted to in-frame clones and leaves out a portion. Counted here are about 310,000 clones, about 90% occurring once; the ten biggest clones make up roughly a tenth. The sequencing sample was made of PBMCs or T cells enriched from blood (not recorded which). The receptors here all came from a woman aged 25 to 39 who had recovered from COVID-19.

The chain employs TRBV7-6 and TRBJ2-2, with 9 nucleotides matching TRBD2. V lost 1 base, J lost 6 bases, and 6 bases stayed unmatched. The length of the CDR3 is 16 residues. The V gene's germline CDR1 is SGHVS and CDR2 FNYEAQ. CDR3 sequence: CASSLVAGGPAGELFF. CDR3 DNA sequence: TGTGCCAGCAGCTTAGTGGCGGGAGGGCCGGCCGGGGAGCTGTTTTTT. Looking up the rest from reference TRBV7-6 and TRBJ2-2 gives the full variable domain: GAGVSQSPRYKVTKRGQDVALRCDPISGHVSLYWYRQALGQGPEFLTYFNYEAQQDKSGLPNDRFSAERPEGSISTLTIQRTEQRDSAMYRCASSLVAGGPAGELFFGEGSRLTVL.

V gene TRBV19 combines with J gene TRBJ2-5; tentative D call: TRBD2 (5 bases). The CDR3 sequence is 13 residues long. Germline V gene data show CDR1 as LNHDA and CDR2 as SQIVND (reference sequence). Trimming stripped 5 bases from V and 1 base from J, with 8 bases between. The CDR3 sequence: CASSEGPQETQYF. CDR3 nucleotide sequence: TGTGCCAGTAGTGAGGGCCCCCAAGAGACCCAGTACTTC.

This clone was recorded a few times. This chain connects TRBV13 to TRBJ1-1, with D perhaps TRBD1 (5 bases). The CDR3 runs to 15 residues. The V end lost 2 bases, the J end lost 1 base, and 11 bases lay between the germline ends. Germline CDR1 PRHDT, CDR2 FYEKMQ (reference sequence). CDR3 region: CASSLQGTWNTEAFF. CDR3 sequence (DNA): TGTGCCAGCAGCTTACAGGGAACTTGGAACACTGAAGCTTTCTTT.

This chain links TRBV6-5 with TRBJ2-7; 7 nucleotides match TRBD1. Germline CDR1 reads MNHEY; CDR2 reads SVGAGI. The CDR3 covers 12 residues. The V segment lost 11 bases and the J segment 2 bases; nucleotides outside the gene matches: 6. This chain's CDR3 is CAVNRGPYEQYF. The CDR3 nucleotides read TGTGCCGTGAACAGGGGTCCCTACGAGCAGTACTTC.

This chain uses TRBV6-5 with TRBJ1-4; D is possibly TRBD1 (6 bases). Looked up from germline, CDR1 is MNHEY and CDR2 is SVGAGI. The CDR3 length is 14 residues. Deletions cut 2 bases from V and 10 bases from J, with 14 bases between. CDR3 residues: CASSYGGFTGKLFF. The CDR3 DNA is TGTGCCAGCAGTTACGGGGGCTTCACGGGAAAACTGTTTTTT.

V gene TRBV7-9 combines with J gene TRBJ2-1, with TRBD1 as a possible D gene (5 bases). CDR1 SEHNR and CDR2 FQNEAQ come from the germline V gene (reference sequence). This CDR3 has 18 residues. V was cut by 5 bases and J by 0 bases, with 20 bases left in between. The CDR3 loop reads CASSVSYSGLGSYNEQFF. The CDR3 DNA reads TGTGCCAGCAGCGTTAGTTACTCAGGGTTGGGCTCCTACAATGAGCAGTTCTTC.

This chain links TRBV2 with TRBJ2-1, with D hard to call. Between the trimmed V and J ends, which lost 7 bases and 1 base, there was a span of 14 bases. CDR1 and CDR2 from the germline V gene are SNHLY and FYNNEI. The CDR3 covers 15 residues. The CDR3 region is CASTHLSSSYNEQFF. CDR3 in DNA: TGTGCCAGCACACACCTCTCTTCTTCCTACAATGAGCAGTTCTTC.

The chain carries TRBV6-5 and TRBJ1-2; 9 bases line up with TRBD1. The CDR3 contains 13 residues. The germline gives CDR1 MNHEY, CDR2 SVGAGI. Trimming at V came to 6 bases and at J to 7 bases, leaving 6 bases not matched to a gene. The CDR3 loop reads CASSPGQGLGYTF. The CDR3 DNA sequence: TGTGCCAGCAGCCCGGGACAGGGACTTGGCTACACCTTC.

V is TRBV19 and J is TRBJ2-7; D is perhaps TRBD1 (6 bases). Germline CDR1 is LNHDA and CDR2 is SQIVND (reference sequence). Trimming removed 3 bases from V and 5 bases from J, with 11 bases in between. The CDR3 is made up of 13 amino acids. The DNA for the CDR3 is TGTGCCAGTAGTATGGGCAGGGGCGACGAGCAGTACTTC. It translates to CASSMGRGDEQYF.

The V and J genes are TRBV27 and TRBJ2-7; a possible D gene is TRBD1 (6 bases). With 6 bases removed from V and 2 bases from J, the gap between germline ends came to 14 bases. CDR1 and CDR2 from the germline V gene are MNHEY and SMNVEV (reference sequence). CDR3 length: 14 amino acids. This CDR3 is CASSWTGQPYEQYF. The CDR3 nucleotides are TGTGCCAGCAGCTGGACCGGACAGCCCTACGAGCAGTACTTC.

V gene TRBV7-9 combines with J gene TRBJ1-5, with 8 bases that match TRBD1. This CDR3 is 14 amino acids long. Germline V gives CDR1 SEHNR, CDR2 FQNEAQ (reference sequence). Germline trimming cut 5 bases from V and 6 bases from J; bases unmatched to any gene: 6. The CDR3 loop is CASSQGASVQPQHF. The CDR3 nucleotides read TGTGCCAGCAGCCAGGGGGCTTCGGTTCAGCCCCAGCATTTT.

The CDR3 DNA is TGTGCCAGCAGTTTAACAGGGGAGGCGGTAGAGACCCAGTACTTC. Its protein is CASSLTGEAVETQYF. This rearrangement joins TRBV28 to TRBJ2-5; possibly TRBD1 for D (7 bases). The V gene's germline CDR1 is MDHEN and CDR2 SYDVKM. Trimming removed 2 bases from V and 4 bases from J, with 14 bases in between. The CDR3 loop spans 15 amino acids. The full variable domain, with the rest looked up from reference TRBV28 and TRBJ2-5, is DVKVTQSSRYLVKRTGEKVFLECVQDMDHENMFWYRQDPGLGLRLIYFSYDVKMKEKGDIPEGYSVSREKKERFSLILESASTNQTSMYLCASSLTGEAVETQYFGPGTRLLVL.

The chain links TRBV19 to TRBJ2-3; 8 nucleotides match TRBD2. CDR3 length: 15 amino acids. V lost 5 bases to trimming and J lost 0 bases; unmatched junction nucleotides: 4. Germline loops: CDR1 LNHDA, CDR2 SQIVND (reference sequence). The CDR3 protein is CASSLSGASTDTQYF. For the CDR3, the DNA is TGTGCCAGTAGTCTTAGCGGGGCGAGCACAGATACGCAGTATTTT.

The rearrangement links TRBV10-3 to TRBJ2-5, with a tentative D call TRBD1 (5 bases). The CDR3 length is 14 residues. Germline loops: CDR1 ENHRY, CDR2 SYGVKD. V lost 3 bases and J lost 5, with 13 bases in between. CDR3 coding DNA: TGTGCCATCAGTGAAAGGGGAAAAGGGGAGACCCAGTACTTC. The encoded protein is CAISERGKGETQYF.

The chain links TRBV5-1 to TRBJ1-2, with D tentatively TRBD1 (6 bases). Trimming stripped 4 bases from V and 6 bases from J, with 28 bases between. Per the germline V gene, CDR1 is SGHRS and CDR2 is YFSETQ. This CDR3 is built from 18 residues. The CDR3 region is CASSPTPEMTGTNNGYTF. The DNA for the CDR3 is TGCGCCAGCAGCCCGACGCCCGAAATGACCGGGACAAACAATGGCTACACCTTC.

The rearrangement uses TRBV21-1 and TRBJ1-6. TRBV21-1 constitutes a pseudogene. The CDR3 extends over 16 amino acids. CDR3 sequence: CASSKGIGQKEGPLHF. CDR3 DNA sequence: TGTGCCAGCAGCAAAGGGATCGGGCAGAAAGAGGGACCCCTCCACTTT.

The rearrangement joins TRBV6-1 to TRBJ1-1; tentatively, D is TRBD1 (5 bases). The germline gives CDR1 MNHNS, CDR2 SASEGT. The CDR3 totals 15 residues. The V gene lost 2 bases and the J gene lost 6 bases, with 16 bases spanning the gap. The DNA for the CDR3 is TGTGCCAGCAGTGAATATGGCAGGGCGGGGGCTGAAGCTTTCTTT. Its protein product is CASSEYGRAGAEAFF.

In this sample, this clone turned up once. CDR3 protein: CAIRGRLADTQYF. The CDR3 DNA sequence: TGTGCCATCCGCGGGAGGCTAGCAGATACGCAGTATTTT. The chain uses TRBV10-3 and TRBJ2-3; 8 bases are shared with TRBD2. Trimming removed 8 bases from V and 4 bases from J; junction bases left unmatched: 5. Per germline, CDR1 ENHRY and CDR2 SYGVKD. This CDR3 is 13 amino acids long.

The CDR3 spells CASSLGLAVSYEQYF. The CDR3 nucleotides are TGTGCCAGCAGCTTGGGACTAGCGGTCTCCTACGAGCAGTACTTC. The chain recombines TRBV5-4 with TRBJ2-7, with TRBD2 identical over 9 bases. The germline V gene encodes CDR1 SGHNT and CDR2 YYREEE (reference sequence). V gave up 0 bases and J gave up 0 bases; unmatched junction bases: 1. The CDR3 runs 15 residues.

This rearrangement joins TRBV6-2 or TRBV6-3 to TRBJ2-7; 8 bases line up with TRBD2. This CDR3 region has 17 residues. The germline V gene encodes CDR1 MNHEY and CDR2 SVGEGT. With V trimmed by 0 bases and J by 0 bases, 7 bases remained unmatched. The CDR3 DNA sequence: TGTGCCAGCAGTTACTCGATACTAGCGGAAAGCTCCTACGAGCAGTACTTC. Translated: CASSYSILAESSYEQYF.

The rearrangement links TRBV10-1 to TRBJ2-1; TRBD2 aligns across 12 bases. Trimming took 6 bases from V and 3 from J; bases not matched to a gene: 9. There are 17 residues in the CDR3. Per germline, CDR1 WNHNN and CDR2 SYGVQD (reference sequence). This CDR3 is CASSKHSGLAGYNEQFF. The CDR3 DNA reads TGCGCCAGCAGCAAACACTCGGGACTAGCGGGCTACAATGAGCAGTTCTTC.

V is TRBV27 and J is TRBJ2-7; 11 bases agree with TRBD2. The ends lost 3 bases at V and 6 bases at J; junction bases unmatched: 4. The CDR3 extends over 14 amino acids. The germline gives CDR1 MNHEY, CDR2 SMNVEV (reference sequence). CDR3 sequence: CASSFSGRAVEQYF. CDR3 DNA sequence: TGTGCCAGCAGTTTTAGCGGGAGGGCCGTCGAGCAGTACTTC.